Listed below are T cell receptor beta chains from one sample, sequenced in a study of shared clonotypes between healthy human individuals. Profiled with immunoSEQ multiplex PCR; TCRdb holds only in-frame clones, not every one. In the table there are about 2.4 million clones, more than 85% of which are singletons. The sequenced sample was naive CD4+ T cells from PBMCs. The receptor set was obtained from a man younger than 35 in good health. Some clones in this sample may be carry-over from other donors' samples. The conserved cysteine and the conserved F or W are not part of the CDR3 here.

j_call: TRBJ2-7; v_call: TRBV7-3; cdr3_length: 12; cdr3_aa: ASSLGGGSYEQY
j_call: TRBJ2-7; v_call: TRBV27; cdr3_length: 11; cdr3_aa: ASSFASPYEQY
j_call: TRBJ2-1; v_call: TRBV7-3; cdr3_length: 12; cdr3_aa: ASSPGQSYNEQF
j_call: TRBJ2-7; v_call: TRBV28; cdr3_length: 13; cdr3_aa: ASSLGGGESYEQY
j_call: TRBJ2-1; v_call: TRBV28; cdr3_length: 14; cdr3_aa: ASISSGKKYYNEQF
j_call: TRBJ1-1; v_call: TRBV7-2; cdr3_length: 12; cdr3_aa: ASSPHGGGTEAF
j_call: TRBJ2-7; v_call: TRBV14; cdr3_length: 13; cdr3_aa: ASSHLTSGKTKQY
j_call: TRBJ2-5; v_call: TRBV7-3; cdr3_length: 14; cdr3_aa: ASSLRGTGFQETQY
j_call: TRBJ2-6; v_call: TRBV28; cdr3_length: 15; cdr3_aa: ASSQGGPLSGANVLT
j_call: TRBJ1-1; v_call: TRBV23-1; cdr3_length: 16; cdr3_aa: ASSQSSGTPVGCTEAF
j_call: TRBJ2-3; v_call: TRBV4-2; cdr3_length: 13; cdr3_aa: ASSPGQASTDTQY
j_call: TRBJ2-1; v_call: TRBV25-1; cdr3_length: 14; cdr3_aa: ASKTSGSEKNNEQF
j_call: TRBJ1-1; v_call: TRBV19; cdr3_length: 12; cdr3_aa: ASSPRTGNTEAF
j_call: TRBJ1-1; v_call: TRBV7-8; cdr3_length: 15; cdr3_aa: ASSLGRQGGTNTEAF
j_call: TRBJ2-1; v_call: TRBV28; cdr3_length: 14; cdr3_aa: ASSSAGVSTYNEQF
j_call: TRBJ2-2; v_call: TRBV5-1; cdr3_length: 12; cdr3_aa: ASRQDGNTGELF
j_call: TRBJ1-2; v_call: TRBV27; cdr3_length: 13; cdr3_aa: ASSLSRADRNGYT
j_call: TRBJ2-7; v_call: TRBV7-2; cdr3_length: 13; cdr3_aa: ASSLRLATSYEQY
j_call: TRBJ1-4; v_call: TRBV5-5; cdr3_length: 15; cdr3_aa: ASSPSPGGQTNEKLF
j_call: TRBJ2-5; v_call: TRBV6-5; cdr3_length: 12; cdr3_aa: ASTKGGVRETQY
j_call: TRBJ1-1; v_call: TRBV5-1; cdr3_length: 13; cdr3_aa: ASSLLGQENTEAF
j_call: TRBJ1-1; v_call: TRBV6-5; cdr3_length: 9; cdr3_aa: ASSAGQGAF
j_call: TRBJ2-3; v_call: TRBV4-2; cdr3_length: 15; cdr3_aa: ASSQDTGTDTTDTQY
j_call: TRBJ2-2; v_call: TRBV5-1; cdr3_length: 15; cdr3_aa: ASSLLASGPNTGELF
j_call: TRBJ1-2; v_call: TRBV9; cdr3_length: 11; cdr3_aa: ASSPDGQAGYT
j_call: TRBJ1-4; v_call: TRBV4-2; cdr3_length: 13; cdr3_aa: ASSRPEADNEKLF
j_call: TRBJ1-2; v_call: TRBV28; cdr3_length: 10; cdr3_aa: ATGKGPYGYT
j_call: TRBJ2-7; v_call: TRBV5-6; cdr3_length: 12; cdr3_aa: ASSLPSGSYEQY
j_call: TRBJ1-2; v_call: TRBV6-1; cdr3_length: 14; cdr3_aa: ASSELGEPTNYGYT
j_call: TRBJ2-7; v_call: TRBV19; cdr3_length: 15; cdr3_aa: ASSTRNTPDRGDEQY
j_call: TRBJ1-5; v_call: TRBV28; cdr3_length: 13; cdr3_aa: ASRSGTGGYQPQH
j_call: TRBJ1-4; v_call: TRBV6-5; cdr3_length: 12; cdr3_aa: ASRGREAREKLF
j_call: TRBJ2-3; v_call: TRBV9; cdr3_length: 13; cdr3_aa: ASSVPRGNTDTQY